One sample yielded the 22 T cell receptor beta chains listed below, sequenced in a study of T cell responses to AZD1222 COVID-19 vaccine. Assay used: immunoSEQ multiplex PCR; TCRdb lists only in-frame clones, some missing. The sample contains approximately 170,000 clones, 80% to 90% of which appear only once. Sequenced here: peripheral blood, sampled on day 0 of AZD1222 vaccination. Receptors were obtained from an adult in good health.

This sequence joins TRBV27 and TRBJ2-1; D not resolved. The CDR3 totals 13 residues. Trimming took 3 bases from V and 8 from J, leaving 11 bases between them. Germline V CDR1 and CDR2: MNHEY, SMNVEV (reference sequence). In DNA form, the CDR3 reads TGTGCCAGCAGTTTGACCGGCGTCGATGAGCAGTTCTTC. Translating gives CASSLTGVDEQFF.

The rearrangement links TRBV15 to TRBJ1-2; D ambiguous. The CDR3 loop spans 14 amino acids. V was trimmed by 0 bases and J by 2 bases, leaving 7 bases between them. Germline-derived CDR1 and CDR2 are LNHNV and YYDKDF (reference sequence). The CDR3 region is CATSRDRLNYGYTF. CDR3 coding DNA: TGTGCCACCAGCAGAGATAGGTTGAACTATGGCTACACCTTC.

This chain links TRBV28 with TRBJ1-1, with no clear D. The germline V and J ends were trimmed by 1 base and 4 bases, with 10 bases remaining between them. CDR1 is MDHEN and CDR2 is SYDVKM in the germline V gene. The CDR3 has 14 residues. The DNA of the CDR3 is TGTGCCAGCAGTTTATTGTCGGGTGGCACTGAAGCTTTCTTT. Residues: CASSLLSGGTEAFF.

J is TRBJ2-5 and V is TRBV12-3 or TRBV12-4; D call uncertain. The CDR3 length is 11 residues. Trimming took off 1 base at V and 5 bases at J, with 2 bases between the two ends. The CDR3 protein is CASSLVETQYF. The CDR3, as DNA: TGTGCCAGCAGTTTAGTGGAGACCCAGTACTTC.

The rearrangement joins TRBV7-9 to TRBJ1-5; a weak D match, TRBD1 (5 bases). CDR3 size: 19 residues. V lost 8 bases, J lost 0 bases, and 26 bases lay in between. Looked up from germline, CDR1 is SEHNR and CDR2 is FQNEAQ (reference sequence). The CDR3 reads CASPGSTTDYNYSNQPQHF. DNA of the CDR3: TGTGCCAGCCCCGGGTCAACGACAGACTACAATTATAGCAATCAGCCCCAGCATTTT.

CDR3 sequence reads: CASSLAGGQDTQYF. The CDR3 DNA is TGTGCCAGCAGCTTGGCGGGGGGCCAGGATACGCAGTATTTT. The V and J genes are TRBV5-4 and TRBJ2-3, with D possibly being TRBD2 (7 bases). Germline assignment: CDR1 SGHNT and CDR2 YYREEE (reference sequence). There are 14 residues in the CDR3. V lost 0 bases and J 6 bases, leaving 11 bases between the germline ends.

This clone was found once. The chain joins TRBV6-4 to TRBJ2-1, with TRBD1 matching 8 bases. Germline V gene data show CDR1 as MRHNA and CDR2 as SNTAGT. CDR3 size: 14 residues. The junction had 3 bases not matched to a gene; V was cut back by 3 bases and J by 5 bases. DNA for the CDR3: TGTGCCAGCAGTGAACAGGGGGAAAACAATGAGCAGTTCTTC. Amino acid sequence: CASSEQGENNEQFF.

The chain carries TRBV11-1 and TRBJ2-1, with unresolved D. Germline values: CDR1 SGHAT, CDR2 FQDESV (reference sequence). Deletions cut 1 base from V and 1 base from J, with 8 bases between. This CDR3 contains 15 residues. This chain's CDR3 is CASSLGLGSYNEQFF. The CDR3 nucleotides read TGTGCCAGCAGCTTAGGACTGGGATCCTACAATGAGCAGTTCTTC.

This clone appeared once. The gene calls are TRBV16 and TRBJ1-2; 12 bases are shared with TRBD1. From germline, CDR1 is KGHSY and CDR2 FQNENV. The CDR3 covers 16 residues. Trimming took 2 bases from V and 4 from J; bases not matched to a gene: 5. The CDR3 protein is CASSQTRGQGAYGYTF. The CDR3 DNA is TGTGCCAGCAGCCAAACCCGGGGACAGGGGGCCTATGGCTACACCTTC.

The chain recombines TRBV11-3 with TRBJ2-3; D is possibly TRBD1 or TRBD2 (5 bases each). Trimming took 5 bases from V and 3 from J, leaving 12 bases between them. The germline V gene has CDR1 SGHNT and CDR2 YENEEA. This CDR3 contains 14 residues. CDR3 sequence: CASSLGPETDTQYF. CDR3 coding DNA: TGTGCCAGCAGCCTGGGACCGGAGACAGATACGCAGTATTTT. Supplemented by reference TRBV11-3 and TRBJ2-3, the full variable domain reads EAGVVQSPRYKIIEKKQPVAFWCNPISGHNTLYWYLQNLGQGPELLIRYENEEAVDDSQLPKDRFSAERLKGVDSTLKIQPAELGDSAVYLCASSLGPETDTQYFGPGTRLTVL.

The chain has TRBV5-6 and TRBJ2-2, with D unclear. Looked up from germline, CDR1 is SGHDT and CDR2 is YYEEEE. The germline V and J ends were trimmed by 1 base and 9 bases, with 4 bases remaining between them. CDR3 size: 11 residues. DNA of the CDR3: TGTGCCAGCAGCTTGTCCCGGGAGCTGTTTTTT. Translated, it gives CASSLSRELFF. Combining the CDR3 with reference TRBV5-6 and TRBJ2-2 gives the whole variable domain DAGVTQSPTHLIKTRGQQVTLRCSPKSGHDTVSWYQQALGQGPQFIFQYYEEEERQRGNFPDRFSGHQFPNYSSELNVNALLLGDSALYLCASSLSRELFFGEGSRLTVL.

This clone was found once. The J gene is TRBJ2-7, the V gene TRBV28; D tentatively fits TRBD1 or TRBD2 (5 bases each). Germline V gene sequence: CDR1 MDHEN, CDR2 SYDVKM. The CDR3 runs 12 residues. Trimming left V 3 bases short and J 3 bases short, with 6 bases between. CDR3 protein: CASSLGVYEQYF. As DNA, the CDR3 is TGTGCCAGCAGTTTGGGGGTCTACGAGCAGTACTTC.

This chain joins TRBV6-4 and TRBJ2-1, with TRBD2 matching 8 bases. Germline CDR1 is MRHNA and CDR2 is SNTAGT. CDR3 size: 15 residues. The ends lost 5 bases at V and 6 bases at J; junction bases unmatched: 9. CDR3 in amino acids: CASSPTGGPRNEQFF. The CDR3 DNA follows: TGTGCCAGCAGTCCCACGGGGGGGCCTCGCAATGAGCAGTTCTTC.

The rearrangement uses TRBV6-5 and TRBJ2-3, with TRBD1 matching over 10 bases. The CDR3 runs to 15 residues. Germline CDR1 MNHEY, CDR2 SVGAGI. The J segment lost 5 bases and the V segment lost 0 bases, leaving 2 bases of the junction unmatched. The CDR3 DNA reads TGTGCCAGCAGTTACTCGGGGACAGGGGTAGATACGCAGTATTTT. This translates into CASSYSGTGVDTQYF.

This chain links TRBV6-2 or TRBV6-3 with TRBJ2-7; D remains ambiguous. The germline V gene encodes CDR1 MNHEY and CDR2 SVGEGT. V gave up 0 bases and J gave up 3 bases, with 18 bases separating them. CDR3 length: 17 residues. The CDR3 DNA is TGTGCCAGCAGTTACTCGAAAACTGGTAGTCCGAACTACGAGCAGTACTTC. Its protein product is CASSYSKTGSPNYEQYF.

The gene calls are TRBV6-5 and TRBJ2-4; D might be TRBD2 (8 bases). Germline loops: CDR1 MNHEY, CDR2 SVGAGI. CDR3 length: 15 amino acids. V was clipped by 8 bases and J by 7 bases, with 21 bases between them. Written as DNA, the CDR3 is TGTGCCAGCTCCCCGGGAGGGGGCCGCGAGAACATTCAGTACTTC. Residues: CASSPGGGRENIQYF.

This chain links TRBV4-1 with TRBJ1-2; maybe TRBD1 (5 bases). The ends were cut back, 6 bases at V and 2 bases at J, with 19 bases in the middle. The CDR3 runs to 16 residues. Germline assignment: CDR1 MGHRA and CDR2 YSYEKL. In DNA, the CDR3 is TGCGCCAGCAGGATTTTTCACAGGAGTACAAACTATGGCTACACCTTC. Translating gives CASRIFHRSTNYGYTF.

This clone came up once. The J gene is TRBJ2-3, the V gene TRBV3-1 (or the pseudogene TRBV3-2); D remains ambiguous. Germline CDR1 is LGHDT and CDR2 is YNNKEL (reference sequence). V lost 0 bases and J 0 bases, leaving 10 bases between the germline ends. The CDR3 length is 16 residues. The CDR3 sequence: CASSQDRLGSTDTQYF. CDR3 coding DNA: TGTGCCAGCAGCCAAGATCGACTGGGTAGCACAGATACGCAGTATTTT.

V gene TRBV5-1 combines with J gene TRBJ1-1, with unresolved D. Trimming took off 2 bases at V and 1 base at J, with 9 bases between the two ends. The germline gives CDR1 SGHRS, CDR2 YFSETQ. This CDR3 has 14 amino acids. The CDR3 loop reads CASSFETANTEAFF. Written as DNA, the CDR3 is TGCGCCAGCAGCTTCGAAACAGCGAACACTGAAGCTTTCTTT.

CDR3 nucleotide sequence: TGTGCCAGCAGCGCCCGGACTAGCGGGGGGGCTCCAGATACGCAGTATTTT. Its translation is CASSARTSGGAPDTQYF. The V gene is TRBV9, the J gene TRBJ2-3, with 15 bases identical to TRBD2. CDR3 length equals 17 residues. The V and J ends lost 3 bases and 4 bases, in that order; junction bases with no gene match: 6. CDR1 SGDLS and CDR2 YYNGEE come from the germline V gene.

The chain links TRBV5-1 to TRBJ1-2, with TRBD1 matching over 7 bases. The CDR3 is made up of 14 amino acids. Germline values: CDR1 SGHRS, CDR2 YFSETQ. V was clipped by 5 bases and J by 2 bases; unmatched bases: 6. The CDR3 is CASSSQTGNYGYTF. The DNA for the CDR3 is TGCGCCAGCAGTTCCCAGACAGGGAACTATGGCTACACCTTC.

Here the CDR3 DNA reads TGCGCCAGCAGCCAAGATCGGACAGGGACGGGCACTGAAGCTTTCTTT. It encodes CASSQDRTGTGTEAFF. V gene TRBV4-3 combines with J gene TRBJ1-1, with TRBD1 matching over 8 bases. This CDR3 has 16 residues. Germline-derived CDR1 and CDR2 are LGHNA and YSLEER. Trimming cost V 0 bases and J 4 bases; bases outside gene matches: 7.